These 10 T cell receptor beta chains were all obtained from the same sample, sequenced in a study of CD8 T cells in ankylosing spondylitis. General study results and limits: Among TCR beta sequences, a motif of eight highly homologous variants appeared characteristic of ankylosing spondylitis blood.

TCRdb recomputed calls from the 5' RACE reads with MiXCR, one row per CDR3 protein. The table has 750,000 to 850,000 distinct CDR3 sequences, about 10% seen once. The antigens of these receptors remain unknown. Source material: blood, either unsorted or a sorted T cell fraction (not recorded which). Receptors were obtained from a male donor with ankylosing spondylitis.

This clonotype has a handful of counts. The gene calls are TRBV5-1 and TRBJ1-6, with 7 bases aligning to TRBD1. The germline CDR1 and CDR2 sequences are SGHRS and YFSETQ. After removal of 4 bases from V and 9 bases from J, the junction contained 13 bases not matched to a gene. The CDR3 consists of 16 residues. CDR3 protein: CASSAEPGGSGSPLHF. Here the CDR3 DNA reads TGCGCCAGCAGCGCCGAACCAGGGGGGTCGGGTTCACCCCTCCACTTT.

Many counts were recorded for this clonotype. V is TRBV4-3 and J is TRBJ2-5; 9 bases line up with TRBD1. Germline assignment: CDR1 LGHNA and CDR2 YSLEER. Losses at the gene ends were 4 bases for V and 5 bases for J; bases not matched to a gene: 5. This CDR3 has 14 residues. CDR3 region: CASSPGQGWETQYF. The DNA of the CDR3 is TGCGCCAGCAGCCCTGGACAGGGGTGGGAGACCCAGTACTTC.

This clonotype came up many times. The CDR3 is CSARDWRGVGDYEQYF. The CDR3 DNA reads TGCAGTGCTAGAGATTGGCGGGGGGTCGGCGACTACGAGCAGTACTTC. The chain employs TRBV20-1 and TRBJ2-7, with TRBD2 matching 8 bases. Trimming took 0 bases from V and 3 from J; bases not matched to a gene: 10. CDR3 length equals 16 residues. The V gene's germline CDR1 is DFQATT and CDR2 SNEGSKA (reference sequence).

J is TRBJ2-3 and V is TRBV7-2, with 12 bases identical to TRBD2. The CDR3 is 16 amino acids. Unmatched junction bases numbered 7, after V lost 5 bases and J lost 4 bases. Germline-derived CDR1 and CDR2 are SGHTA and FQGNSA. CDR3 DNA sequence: TGTGCCAGCAGCCCCCTAGCGGGAGGGCGGGCAGATACGCAGTATTTT. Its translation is CASSPLAGGRADTQYF.

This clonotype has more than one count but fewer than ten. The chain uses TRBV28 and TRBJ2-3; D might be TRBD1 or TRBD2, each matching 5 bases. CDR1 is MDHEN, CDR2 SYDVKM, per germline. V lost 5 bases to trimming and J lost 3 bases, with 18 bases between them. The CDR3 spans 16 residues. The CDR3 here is CASSHTGARGTDTQYF. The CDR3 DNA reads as TGTGCCAGCAGTCATACCGGGGCCCGGGGAACAGATACGCAGTATTTT. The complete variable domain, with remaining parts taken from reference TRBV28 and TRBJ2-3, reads DVKVTQSSRYLVKRTGEKVFLECVQDMDHENMFWYRQDPGLGLRLIYFSYDVKMKEKGDIPEGYSVSREKKERFSLILESASTNQTSMYLCASSHTGARGTDTQYFGPGTRLTVL.

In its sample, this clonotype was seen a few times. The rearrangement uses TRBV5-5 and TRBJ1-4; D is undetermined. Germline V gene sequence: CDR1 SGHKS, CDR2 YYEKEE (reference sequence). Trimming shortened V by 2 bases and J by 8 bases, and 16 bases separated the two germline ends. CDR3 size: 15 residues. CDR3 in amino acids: CASSFVRGPREKLFF. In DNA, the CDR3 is TGTGCCAGCAGCTTCGTTCGGGGTCCGCGGGAAAAACTGTTTTTT.

CDR3 in DNA: TGTGCCAGCAGTGCAGTCCAAGAGACCCAGTACTTC. Residues: CASSAVQETQYF. V and J are TRBV2 and TRBJ2-5; no definite D call. In germline, CDR1 is SNHLY, CDR2 FYNNEI. V lost 4 bases and J 1 base, leaving 4 bases between the germline ends. CDR3 length: 12 amino acids.

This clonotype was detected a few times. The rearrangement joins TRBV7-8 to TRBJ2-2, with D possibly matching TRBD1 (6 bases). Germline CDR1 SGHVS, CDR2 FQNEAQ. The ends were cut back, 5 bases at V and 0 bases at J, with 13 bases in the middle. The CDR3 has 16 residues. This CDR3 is CASSTRTAANTGELFF. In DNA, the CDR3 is TGTGCCAGCAGCACCCGGACAGCCGCGAACACCGGGGAGCTGTTTTTT.

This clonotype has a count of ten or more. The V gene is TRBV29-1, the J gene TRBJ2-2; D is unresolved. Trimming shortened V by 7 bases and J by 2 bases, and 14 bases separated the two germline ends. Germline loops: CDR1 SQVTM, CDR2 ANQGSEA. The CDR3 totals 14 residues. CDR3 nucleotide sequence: TGCAGCGCCAGGAAGATGTTCAACACCGGGGAGCTGTTTTTT. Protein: CSARKMFNTGELFF.

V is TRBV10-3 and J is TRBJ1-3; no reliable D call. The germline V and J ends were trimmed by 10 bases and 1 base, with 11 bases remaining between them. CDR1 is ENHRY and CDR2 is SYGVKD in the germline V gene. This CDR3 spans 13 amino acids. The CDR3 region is CASSGSSGNTIYF. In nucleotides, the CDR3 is TGTGCCAGTTCCGGGAGTTCTGGAAACACCATATATTTT.